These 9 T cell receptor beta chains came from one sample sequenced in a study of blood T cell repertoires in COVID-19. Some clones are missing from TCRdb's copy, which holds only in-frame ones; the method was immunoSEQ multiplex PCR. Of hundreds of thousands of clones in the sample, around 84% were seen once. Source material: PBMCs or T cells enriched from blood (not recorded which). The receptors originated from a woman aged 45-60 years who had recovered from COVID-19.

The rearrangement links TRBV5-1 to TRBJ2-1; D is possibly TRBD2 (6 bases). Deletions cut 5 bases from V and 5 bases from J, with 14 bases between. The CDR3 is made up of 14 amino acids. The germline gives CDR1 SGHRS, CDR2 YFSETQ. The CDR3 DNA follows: TGCGCCAGCAGTTCGGGAGTCTTGAACAATGAGCAGTTCTTC. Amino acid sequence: CASSSGVLNNEQFF.

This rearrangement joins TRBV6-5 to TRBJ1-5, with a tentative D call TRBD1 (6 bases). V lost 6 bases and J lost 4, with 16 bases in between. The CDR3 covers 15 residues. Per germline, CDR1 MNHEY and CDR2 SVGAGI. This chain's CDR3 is CASSPGVGANQPQHF. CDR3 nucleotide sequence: TGTGCCAGCAGCCCAGGGGTGGGCGCTAATCAGCCCCAGCATTTT.

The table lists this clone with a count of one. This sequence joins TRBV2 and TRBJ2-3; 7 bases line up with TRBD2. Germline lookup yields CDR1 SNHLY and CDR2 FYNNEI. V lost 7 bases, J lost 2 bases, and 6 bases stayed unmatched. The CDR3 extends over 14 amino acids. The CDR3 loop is CASTALATTDTQYF. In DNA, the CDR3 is TGTGCCAGCACCGCACTAGCGACCACAGATACGCAGTATTTT.

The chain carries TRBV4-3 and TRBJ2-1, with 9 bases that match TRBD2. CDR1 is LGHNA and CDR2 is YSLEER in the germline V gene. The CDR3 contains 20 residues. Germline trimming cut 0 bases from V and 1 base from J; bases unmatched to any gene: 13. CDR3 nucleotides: TGCGCCAGCAGCCAAGATTATCTAGCGGGAAGCGGGAGGTCCTACAATGAGCAGTTCTTC. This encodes CASSQDYLAGSGRSYNEQFF.

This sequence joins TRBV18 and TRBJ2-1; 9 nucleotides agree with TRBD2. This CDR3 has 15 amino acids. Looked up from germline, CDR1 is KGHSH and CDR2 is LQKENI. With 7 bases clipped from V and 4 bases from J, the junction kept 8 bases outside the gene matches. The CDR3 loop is CASYISGRTYNEQFF. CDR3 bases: TGTGCCAGCTATATAAGCGGGAGGACGTACAATGAGCAGTTCTTC.

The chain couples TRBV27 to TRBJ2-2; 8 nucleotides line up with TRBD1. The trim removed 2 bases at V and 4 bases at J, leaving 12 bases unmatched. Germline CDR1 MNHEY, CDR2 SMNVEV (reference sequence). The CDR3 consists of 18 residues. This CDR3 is CASSLRSPGGVGTGELFF. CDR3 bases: TGTGCCAGCAGTTTAAGGAGTCCAGGGGGCGTCGGCACCGGGGAGCTGTTTTTT.

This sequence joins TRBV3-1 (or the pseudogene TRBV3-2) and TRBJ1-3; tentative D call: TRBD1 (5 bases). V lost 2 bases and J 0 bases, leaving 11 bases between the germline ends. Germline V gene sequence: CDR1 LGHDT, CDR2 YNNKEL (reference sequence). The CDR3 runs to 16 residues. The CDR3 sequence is CASSQPDRISGNTIYF. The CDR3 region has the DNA TGTGCCAGCAGCCAACCCGACAGAATCTCTGGAAACACCATATATTTT.

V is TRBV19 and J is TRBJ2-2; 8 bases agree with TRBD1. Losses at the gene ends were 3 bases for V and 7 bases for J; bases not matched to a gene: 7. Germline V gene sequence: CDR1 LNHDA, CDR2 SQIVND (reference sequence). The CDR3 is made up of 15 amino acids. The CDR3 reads CASSIQGANDGELFF. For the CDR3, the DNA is TGTGCCAGTAGTATTCAGGGGGCGAATGACGGGGAGCTGTTTTTT.

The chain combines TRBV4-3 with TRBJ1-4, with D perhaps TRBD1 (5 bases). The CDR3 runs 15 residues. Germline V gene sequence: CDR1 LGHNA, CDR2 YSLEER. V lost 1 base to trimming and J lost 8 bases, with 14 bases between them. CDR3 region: CASSQGIDRPEKLFF. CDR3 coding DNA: TGCGCCAGCAGCCAAGGGATCGACAGACCAGAAAAACTGTTTTTT.